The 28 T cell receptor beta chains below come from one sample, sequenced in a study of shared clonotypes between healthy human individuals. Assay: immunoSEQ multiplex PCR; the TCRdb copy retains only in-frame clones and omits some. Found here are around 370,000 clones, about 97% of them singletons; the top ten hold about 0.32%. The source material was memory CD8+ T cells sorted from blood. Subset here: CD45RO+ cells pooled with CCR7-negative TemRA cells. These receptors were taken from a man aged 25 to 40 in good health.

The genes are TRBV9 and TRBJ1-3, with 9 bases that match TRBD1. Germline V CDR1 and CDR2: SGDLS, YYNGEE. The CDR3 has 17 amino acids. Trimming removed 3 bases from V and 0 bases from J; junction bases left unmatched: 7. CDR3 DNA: TGTGCCAGCAGCGCCCCCGGGACAGGGTACTCTGGAAACACCATATATTTT. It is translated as CASSAPGTGYSGNTIYF.

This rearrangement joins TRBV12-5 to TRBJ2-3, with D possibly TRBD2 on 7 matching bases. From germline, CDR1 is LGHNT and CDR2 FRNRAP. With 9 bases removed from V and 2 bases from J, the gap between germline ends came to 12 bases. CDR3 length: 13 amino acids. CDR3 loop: CASGGQFTDTQYF. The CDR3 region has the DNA TGTGCTAGCGGGGGGCAGTTCACAGATACGCAGTATTTT.

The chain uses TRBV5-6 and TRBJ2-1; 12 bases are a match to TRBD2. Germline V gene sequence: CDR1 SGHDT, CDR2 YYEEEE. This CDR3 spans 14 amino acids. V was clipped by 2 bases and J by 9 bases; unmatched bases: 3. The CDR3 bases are TGTGCCAGCAGCTTCCTAGCGGGAGGGTTTGAGCAGTTCTTC. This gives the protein CASSFLAGGFEQFF.

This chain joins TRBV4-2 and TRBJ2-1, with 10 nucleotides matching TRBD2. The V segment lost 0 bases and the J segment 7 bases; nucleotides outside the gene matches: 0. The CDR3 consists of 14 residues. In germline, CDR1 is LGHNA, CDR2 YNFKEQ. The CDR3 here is CASSQDSGRNEQFF. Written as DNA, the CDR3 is TGTGCCAGCAGCCAAGATAGCGGGAGGAATGAGCAGTTCTTC.

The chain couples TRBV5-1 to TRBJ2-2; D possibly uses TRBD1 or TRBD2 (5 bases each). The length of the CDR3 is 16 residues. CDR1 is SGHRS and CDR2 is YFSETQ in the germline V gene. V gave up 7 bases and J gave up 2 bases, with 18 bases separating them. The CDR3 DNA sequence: TGCGCCAGCGCCTTCTCGGGACGCACTAACACCGGGGAGCTGTTTTTT. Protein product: CASAFSGRTNTGELFF.

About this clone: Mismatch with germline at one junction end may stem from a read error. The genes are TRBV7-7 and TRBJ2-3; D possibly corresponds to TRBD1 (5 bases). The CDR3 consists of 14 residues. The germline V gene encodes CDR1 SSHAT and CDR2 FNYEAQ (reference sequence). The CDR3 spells CASSSGFSTDTQYF. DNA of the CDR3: TGTGCTAGCAGCTCAGGGTTTAGCACAGATACGCAGTATTTT.

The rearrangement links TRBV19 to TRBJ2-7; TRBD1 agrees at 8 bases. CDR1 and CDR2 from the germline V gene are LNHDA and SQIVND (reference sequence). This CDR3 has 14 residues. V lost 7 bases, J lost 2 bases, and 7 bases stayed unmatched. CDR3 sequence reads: CASTPGQGPYEQYF. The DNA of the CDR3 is TGTGCCAGTACCCCCGGACAGGGCCCCTACGAGCAGTACTTC.

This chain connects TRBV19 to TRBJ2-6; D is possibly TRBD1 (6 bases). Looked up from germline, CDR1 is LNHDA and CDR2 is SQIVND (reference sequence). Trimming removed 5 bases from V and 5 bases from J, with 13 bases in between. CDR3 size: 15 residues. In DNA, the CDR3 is TGTGCCAGTAGTCGCGGACAGCCTAGGGCCAACGTCCTGACTTTC. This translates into CASSRGQPRANVLTF.

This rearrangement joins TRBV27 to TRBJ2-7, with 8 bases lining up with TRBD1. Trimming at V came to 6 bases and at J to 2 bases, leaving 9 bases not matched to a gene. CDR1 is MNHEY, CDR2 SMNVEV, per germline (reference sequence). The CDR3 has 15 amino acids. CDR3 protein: CASRSQGAVTYEQYF. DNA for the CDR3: TGTGCCAGCAGGTCCCAGGGGGCCGTGACCTACGAGCAGTACTTC.

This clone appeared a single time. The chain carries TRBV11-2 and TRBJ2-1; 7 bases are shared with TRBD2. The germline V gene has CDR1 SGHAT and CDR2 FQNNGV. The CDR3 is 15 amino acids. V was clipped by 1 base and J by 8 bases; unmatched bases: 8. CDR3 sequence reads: CASSLVGGGIYEQFF. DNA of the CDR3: TGTGCCAGCAGCTTAGTCGGGGGAGGGATCTATGAGCAGTTCTTC.

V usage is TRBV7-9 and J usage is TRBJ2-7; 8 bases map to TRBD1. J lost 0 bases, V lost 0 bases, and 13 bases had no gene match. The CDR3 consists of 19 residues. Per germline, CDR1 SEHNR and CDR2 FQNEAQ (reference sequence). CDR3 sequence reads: CASSLAVVLWDRSSYEQYF. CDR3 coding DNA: TGTGCCAGCAGCTTAGCGGTTGTCTTATGGGACAGGAGCTCCTACGAGCAGTACTTC.

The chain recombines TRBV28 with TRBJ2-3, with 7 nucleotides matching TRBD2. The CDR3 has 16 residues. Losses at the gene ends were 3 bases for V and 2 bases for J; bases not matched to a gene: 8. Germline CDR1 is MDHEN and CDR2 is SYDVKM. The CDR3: CASSLAGRAHTDTQYF. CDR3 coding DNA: TGTGCCAGCAGTTTGGCAGGGAGGGCCCACACAGATACGCAGTATTTT.

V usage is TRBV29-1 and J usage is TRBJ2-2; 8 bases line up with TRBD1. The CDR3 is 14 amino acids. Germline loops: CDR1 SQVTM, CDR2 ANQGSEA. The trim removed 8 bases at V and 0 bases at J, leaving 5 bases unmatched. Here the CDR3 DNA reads TGCAGCTCCTCGACAGGGGCGAACACCGGGGAGCTGTTTTTT. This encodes CSSSTGANTGELFF.

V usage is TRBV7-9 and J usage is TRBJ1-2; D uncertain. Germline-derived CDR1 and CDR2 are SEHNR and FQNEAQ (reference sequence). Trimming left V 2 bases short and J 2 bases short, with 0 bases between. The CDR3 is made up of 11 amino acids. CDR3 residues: CASSLNYGYTF. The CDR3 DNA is TGTGCCAGCAGCTTAAACTATGGCTACACCTTC.

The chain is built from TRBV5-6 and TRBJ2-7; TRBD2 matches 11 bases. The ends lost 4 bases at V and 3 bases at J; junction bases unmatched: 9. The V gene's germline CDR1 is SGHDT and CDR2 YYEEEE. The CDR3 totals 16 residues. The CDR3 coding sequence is TGTGCCAGCAGCCGGAGACTAGCGGGAACGAGCTACGAGCAGTACTTC. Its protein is CASSRRLAGTSYEQYF.

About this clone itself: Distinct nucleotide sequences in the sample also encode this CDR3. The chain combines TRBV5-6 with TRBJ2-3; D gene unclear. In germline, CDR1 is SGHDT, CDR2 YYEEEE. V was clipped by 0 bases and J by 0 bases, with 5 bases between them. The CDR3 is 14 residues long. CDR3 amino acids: CASSLGGSTDTQYF. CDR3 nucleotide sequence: TGTGCCAGCAGCTTGGGTGGGAGCACAGATACGCAGTATTTT. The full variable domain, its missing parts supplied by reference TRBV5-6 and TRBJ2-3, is DAGVTQSPTHLIKTRGQQVTLRCSPKSGHDTVSWYQQALGQGPQFIFQYYEEEERQRGNFPDRFSGHQFPNYSSELNVNALLLGDSALYLCASSLGGSTDTQYFGPGTRLTVL.

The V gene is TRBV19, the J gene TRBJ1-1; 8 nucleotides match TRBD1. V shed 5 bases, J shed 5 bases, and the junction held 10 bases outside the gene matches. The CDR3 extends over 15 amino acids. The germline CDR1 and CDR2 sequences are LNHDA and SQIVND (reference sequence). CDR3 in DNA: TGTGCCAGTAGTTCCAGGGGGCGCGGGCTAACTGAAGCTTTCTTT. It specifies CASSSRGRGLTEAFF.

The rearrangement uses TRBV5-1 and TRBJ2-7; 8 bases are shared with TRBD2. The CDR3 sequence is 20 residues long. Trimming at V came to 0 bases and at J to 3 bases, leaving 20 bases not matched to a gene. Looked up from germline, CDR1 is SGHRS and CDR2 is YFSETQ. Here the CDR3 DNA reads TGCGCCAGCAGCTTGGCCGCGCGTAGGTCGGGACTAGATCATTTCTACGAGCAGTACTTC. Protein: CASSLAARRSGLDHFYEQYF.

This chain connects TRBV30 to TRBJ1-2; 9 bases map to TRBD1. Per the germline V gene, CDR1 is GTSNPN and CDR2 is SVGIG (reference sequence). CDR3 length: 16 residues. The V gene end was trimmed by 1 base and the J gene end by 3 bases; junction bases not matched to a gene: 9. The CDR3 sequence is CAWSAGTGSPYYGYTF. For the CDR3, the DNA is TGTGCCTGGAGTGCCGGGACAGGGTCGCCATACTATGGCTACACCTTC.

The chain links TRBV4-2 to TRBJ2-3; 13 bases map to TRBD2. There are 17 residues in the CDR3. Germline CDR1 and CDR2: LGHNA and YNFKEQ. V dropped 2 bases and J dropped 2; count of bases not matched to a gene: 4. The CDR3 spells CASSQLGLAGATDTQYF. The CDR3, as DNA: TGTGCCAGCAGCCAACTCGGACTAGCGGGAGCCACAGATACGCAGTATTTT.

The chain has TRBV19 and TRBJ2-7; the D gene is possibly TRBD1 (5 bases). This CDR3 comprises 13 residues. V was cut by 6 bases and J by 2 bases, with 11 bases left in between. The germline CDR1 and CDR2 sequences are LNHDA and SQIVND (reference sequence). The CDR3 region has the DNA TGTGCCAGTAGATCGACAGTTGCCTACGAGCAGTACTTC. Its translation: CASRSTVAYEQYF.

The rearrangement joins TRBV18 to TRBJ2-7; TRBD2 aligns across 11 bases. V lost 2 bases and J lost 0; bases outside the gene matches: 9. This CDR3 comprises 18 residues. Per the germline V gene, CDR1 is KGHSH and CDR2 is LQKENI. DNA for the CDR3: TGTGCCAGCTCACCAGAGGGGTTGCTAGCGGGGGGCTCCTACGAGCAGTACTTC. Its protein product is CASSPEGLLAGGSYEQYF. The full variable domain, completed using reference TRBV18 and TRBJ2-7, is NAGVMQNPRHLVRRRGQEARLRCSPMKGHSHVYWYRQLPEEGLKFMVYLQKENIIDESGMPKERFSAEFPKEGPSILRIQQVVRGDSAAYFCASSPEGLLAGGSYEQYFGPGTRLTVT.

CDR3: CASSDGTSGRASETQYF. DNA of the CDR3: TGTGCCAGCAGCGACGGGACTAGCGGGAGGGCCTCGGAGACCCAGTACTTC. V and J are TRBV9 and TRBJ2-5, with 16 bases identical to TRBD2. V shed 3 bases and J 5 bases; nucleotides not matched to a gene: 7. This CDR3 is 17 amino acids long. Germline V gene data show CDR1 as SGDLS and CDR2 as YYNGEE. The whole variable domain, filled in from reference TRBV9 and TRBJ2-5, reads DSGVTQTPKHLITATGQRVTLRCSPRSGDLSVYWYQQSLDQGLQFLIQYYNGEERAKGNILERFSAQQFPDLHSELNLSSLELGDSALYFCASSDGTSGRASETQYFGPGTRLLVL.

The CDR3 region has the DNA TGTGCCACCAGCAGAGATAGGGGGACATTCGCGAACACCGGGGAGCTGTTTTTT. Translating it yields CATSRDRGTFANTGELFF. The chain is built from TRBV15 and TRBJ2-2; TRBD1 might be the D (6 bases). V gave up 0 bases and J gave up 0 bases, with 14 bases separating them. Germline V lookup: CDR1 LNHNV, CDR2 YYDKDF (reference sequence). CDR3 length: 18 residues.

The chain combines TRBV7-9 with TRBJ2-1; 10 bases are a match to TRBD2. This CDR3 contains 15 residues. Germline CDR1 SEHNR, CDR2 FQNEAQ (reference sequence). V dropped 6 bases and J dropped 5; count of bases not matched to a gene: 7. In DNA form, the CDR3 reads TGTGCCAGCAGGACAGCGGGAGGGGCACACAATGAGCAGTTCTTC. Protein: CASRTAGGAHNEQFF.

This CDR3 reads CASSYGNLQETQYF. In nucleotides, the CDR3 is TGCGCCAGCAGTTACGGAAACCTACAGGAGACCCAGTACTTC. The V gene is TRBV5-1, the J gene TRBJ2-5; D is ambiguous. The CDR3 is made up of 14 amino acids. Trimming removed 5 bases from V and 5 bases from J, with 16 bases in between. Germline-derived CDR1 and CDR2 are SGHRS and YFSETQ.

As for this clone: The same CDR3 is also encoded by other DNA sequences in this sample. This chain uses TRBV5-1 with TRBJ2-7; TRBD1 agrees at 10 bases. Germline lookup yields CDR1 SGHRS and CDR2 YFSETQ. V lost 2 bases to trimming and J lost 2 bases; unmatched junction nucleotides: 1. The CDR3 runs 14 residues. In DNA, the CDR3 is TGCGCCAGCAGCTTAGGACAGGGGGCCTACGAGCAGTACTTC. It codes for CASSLGQGAYEQYF.

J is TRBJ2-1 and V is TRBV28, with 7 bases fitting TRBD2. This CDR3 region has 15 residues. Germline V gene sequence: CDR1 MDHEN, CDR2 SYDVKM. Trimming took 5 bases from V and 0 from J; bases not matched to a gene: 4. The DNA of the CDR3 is TGTGCCAGCAGTCACGGCGGGAGCTCCTACAATGAGCAGTTCTTC. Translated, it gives CASSHGGSSYNEQFF.